This T cell receptor (beta chain) stems from a study of CD8+ T cells in alopecia areata. At the level of the study: Among treated patients, oral tofacitinib was administered at 5 to 10 mg twice daily. The study's findings and limits: Scalp sample data also include resident alphabeta T cells from normal skin. In scalp, tofacitinib significantly decreased clonality and expanded CD8+ clones among the top 100.

As to this clone: What it binds is unknown.

Reverse transcribed after extraction, RNA yielded cDNA as the sequencing template. The data were produced by immunoSEQ multiplex PCR, yet TCRdb's version contains in-frame clones alone and is incomplete. The table lists about 99,000 clones, 80% to 90% of them singletons. V lost 2 bases, J lost 3 bases, and 12 bases lay in between. CDR1 is SGDLS and CDR2 is YYNGEE in the germline V gene. CDR3 length: 14 residues. This sample's treatment: oral pan-JAK inhibitor, 5-10 mg twice daily. The clonotype comes from a human donor with alopecia areata. The chain employs TRBV9 and TRBJ2-7, with no clear D. Sample: CD8+ T cells sorted from blood, taken at approximately week 30, from a patient treated with tofacitinib. CDR3 region: CASSVGEDYYEQYF. CDR3 coding DNA: TGTGCCAGCAGCGTTGGAGAGGATTACTACGAGCAGTACTTC.